The 28 T cell receptor beta chains listed next were all sequenced from one sample in a study of CD8 T cell repertoires and HIV-1 epitope variants (dated by TCRdb to 2019 to 2021). Library method: the immunoSEQ multiplex PCR assay. TCRdb limited this immuneACCESS table to in-frame rearrangements with V and J called. A share of clones is missing; checked studies link under half to unresolved V genes, and the rest is unexplained. The sample profile shows around 5,700 clones; 50% to 80% of them were found once. The ten largest account for 43% of the sample. These receptors lack a known antigen. The sequenced sample consisted of cultured CD8+ T cells derived from PBMCs. The receptors were gathered from a male donor with HIV.

This chain links TRBV7-6 with TRBJ1-4; no reliable D call. The CDR3 length is 16 residues. Germline-derived CDR1 and CDR2 are SGHVS and FNYEAQ. V was pared by 5 bases and J by 6 bases, with 19 bases between. CDR3 coding DNA: TGTGCCAGCAGCCATCAATTGACACCGCTGCATGAAAAACTGTTTTTT. Translated: CASSHQLTPLHEKLFF.

This clone came up a few times. V is TRBV2 and J is TRBJ2-1; no firm D call. Germline lookup yields CDR1 SNHLY and CDR2 FYNNEI. The V gene lost 2 bases and the J gene lost 8 bases, with 4 bases spanning the gap. The CDR3 is made up of 11 amino acids. The CDR3 loop is CASSEIDEQFF. The CDR3 DNA reads as TGTGCCAGCAGTGAAATTGATGAGCAGTTCTTC.

The chain links TRBV7-8 to TRBJ2-2; 8 positions match TRBD1. Germline V gene lookup returns CDR1 SGHVS and CDR2 FQNEAQ. Trimming took 1 base from V and 4 from J; bases not matched to a gene: 8. The CDR3 length is 17 residues. The CDR3 DNA reads TGTGCCAGCAGCTTAGGTGGGACAGGCCCCTTCACCGGGGAGCTGTTTTTT. It codes for CASSLGGTGPFTGELFF. Based on the CDR3 plus reference TRBV7-8 and TRBJ2-2, the full variable domain is GAGVSQSPRYKVAKRGQDVALRCDPISGHVSLFWYQQALGQGPEFLTYFQNEAQLDKSGLPSDRFFAERPEGSVSTLKIQRTQQEDSAVYLCASSLGGTGPFTGELFFGEGSRLTVL.

This rearrangement joins TRBV5-6 to TRBJ2-3; D is unresolved. V was shortened by 2 bases and J by 4 bases, with 11 bases between the two germline ends. The CDR3 has 14 amino acids. Germline CDR1 is SGHDT and CDR2 is YYEEEE. CDR3 sequence: CASSFRRVSDTQYF. For the CDR3, the DNA is TGTGCCAGCAGCTTCAGAAGGGTATCAGATACGCAGTATTTT.

This rearrangement joins TRBV5-4 to TRBJ1-1; D remains ambiguous. From germline, CDR1 is SGHNT and CDR2 YYREEE (reference sequence). V was clipped by 3 bases and J by 5 bases, with 17 bases between them. There are 15 residues in the CDR3. In nucleotides, the CDR3 is TGTGCCAGCAGCTCCCCTAATCCGGGGTCGACTGAAGCTTTCTTT. Amino acid sequence: CASSSPNPGSTEAFF.

This clone was detected a few times. The V call is TRBV19, the J call TRBJ1-1; D remains unclear. Germline CDR1 reads LNHDA; CDR2 reads SQIVND (reference sequence). The CDR3 covers 13 residues. Trimming cost V 8 bases and J 4 bases, with 14 bases left between them. CDR3 in DNA: TGTGCCAGTGCGTCGGGAGGGATCACTGAAGCTTTCTTT. Amino acids: CASASGGITEAFF.

Only a few counts were recorded for this clone. The V and J genes are TRBV6-5 and TRBJ2-7; D remains ambiguous. The V and J ends lost 8 bases and 2 bases respectively, with 10 bases between them. The CDR3 is made up of 12 amino acids. Germline CDR1 and CDR2: MNHEY and SVGAGI. The CDR3 DNA sequence: TGTGCCAGCGAGTCAGGCACCTACGAGCAGTACTTC. Its translation is CASESGTYEQYF.

This clone has only a few counts. This rearrangement joins TRBV10-3 to TRBJ1-1, with D perhaps matching TRBD1 (5 bases). From germline, CDR1 is ENHRY and CDR2 SYGVKD. V was cut by 3 bases and J by 3 bases, with 11 bases left in between. This CDR3 comprises 14 residues. The CDR3: CAISEAGRYTEAFF. The CDR3 nucleotides are TGTGCCATCAGTGAAGCAGGGCGCTACACTGAAGCTTTCTTT.

In its sample, this clone ranks as medium-sized. The rearrangement uses TRBV27 and TRBJ2-1; D unresolved. With 0 bases removed from V and 5 bases from J, the gap between germline ends came to 5 bases. The CDR3 is 13 amino acids. Germline V CDR1 and CDR2: MNHEY, SMNVEV (reference sequence). In DNA form, the CDR3 reads TGTGCCAGCAGTTTATCCCCAAACAATGAGCAGTTCTTC. Translating gives CASSLSPNNEQFF.

This clone was recorded a few times. The rearrangement joins TRBV28 to TRBJ2-5, with TRBD2 identical over 8 bases. Germline lookup yields CDR1 MDHEN and CDR2 SYDVKM. Trimming at V came to 1 base and at J to 4 bases, leaving 8 bases not matched to a gene. This CDR3 has 16 residues. The CDR3 coding sequence is TGTGCCAGCAGTTTATCCGACGGGGGGGTCGGAGAGACCCAGTACTTC. This encodes CASSLSDGGVGETQYF.

V and J are TRBV10-1 and TRBJ2-5; possible D gene TRBD2, 6 bases. CDR3 size: 15 residues. CDR1 and CDR2 from the germline V gene are WNHNN and SYGVQD (reference sequence). V was pared by 3 bases and J by 0 bases, with 11 bases between. The CDR3 loop is CASSETSRYQETQYF. CDR3 DNA sequence: TGCGCCAGCAGTGAAACTAGCCGGTACCAAGAGACCCAGTACTTC.

The V and J genes are TRBV20-1 and TRBJ2-7, with TRBD1 as a possible D gene (5 bases). The CDR3 is made up of 11 amino acids. The V end lost 0 bases, the J end lost 6 bases, and 6 bases lay between the germline ends. Per germline, CDR1 DFQATT and CDR2 SNEGSKA (reference sequence). The CDR3 reads CSARDQGEQYF. The CDR3 bases are TGCAGTGCTAGAGATCAGGGCGAGCAGTACTTC.

The V call is TRBV27, the J call TRBJ2-3, with 7 bases fitting TRBD1. The CDR3 loop spans 16 amino acids. With V trimmed by 3 bases and J by 6 bases, 12 bases remained unmatched. CDR1 and CDR2 from the germline V gene are MNHEY and SMNVEV (reference sequence). CDR3 DNA sequence: TGTGCCAGCAGTTTTATTTTGGCAGGGGGTCCCGATACGCAGTATTTT. It codes for CASSFILAGGPDTQYF.

The chain joins TRBV5-4 to TRBJ2-3, with 7 bases aligning to TRBD2. V lost 1 base, J lost 3 bases, and 5 bases stayed unmatched. Germline V lookup: CDR1 SGHNT, CDR2 YYREEE (reference sequence). The CDR3 sequence is 15 residues long. In DNA form, the CDR3 reads TGTGCCAGCAGCTTGCTGGGCGGGGGAACAGATACGCAGTATTTT. Translated: CASSLLGGGTDTQYF.

This sequence joins TRBV11-2 and TRBJ2-2; 13 bases fit TRBD2. J gave up 6 bases and V 5 bases, and 6 bases lay outside the gene matches. The germline gives CDR1 SGHAT, CDR2 FQNNGV. The CDR3 is made up of 16 amino acids. The CDR3 sequence is CASSPTSGGASGELFF. The CDR3 DNA reads as TGTGCCAGCAGCCCCACTAGCGGGGGGGCCTCCGGGGAGCTGTTTTTT. The full variable domain, rest sourced from reference TRBV11-2 and TRBJ2-2, is EAGVAQSPRYKIIEKRQSVAFWCNPISGHATLYWYQQILGQGPKLLIQFQNNGVVDDSQLPKDRFSAERLKGVDSTLKIQPAKLEDSAVYLCASSPTSGGASGELFFGEGSRLTVL.

The J gene is TRBJ2-7, the V gene TRBV5-1; D unresolved. There are 12 residues in the CDR3. The germline V gene has CDR1 SGHRS and CDR2 YFSETQ. The ends were cut back, 4 bases at V and 0 bases at J, with 5 bases in the middle. Here the CDR3 DNA reads TGCGCCAGCAGCGGTTACTCCTACGAGCAGTACTTC. Encoded protein: CASSGYSYEQYF. Full variable domain (rest looked up from reference TRBV5-1 and TRBJ2-7): KAGVTQTPRYLIKTRGQQVTLSCSPISGHRSVSWYQQTPGQGLQFLFEYFSETQRNKGNFPGRFSGRQFSNSRSEMNVSTLELGDSALYLCASSGYSYEQYFGPGTRLTVT.

This chain's CDR3 is CASSYGVAGTYEQYF. The CDR3 DNA reads as TGTGCCAGCAGCTACGGGGTAGCGGGGACCTACGAGCAGTACTTC. The V gene is TRBV6-5, the J gene TRBJ2-7; TRBD2 matches at 8 bases. The ends lost 6 bases at V and 2 bases at J; junction bases unmatched: 9. The CDR3 contains 15 residues. Looked up from germline, CDR1 is MNHEY and CDR2 is SVGAGI.

The chain couples TRBV5-6 to TRBJ2-7; D not resolved. The V gene lost 2 bases and the J gene lost 7 bases, with 13 bases spanning the gap. The germline V gene has CDR1 SGHDT and CDR2 YYEEEE. The CDR3 contains 13 residues. CDR3 amino acids: CASSFLSGEEQYF. The CDR3, as DNA: TGTGCCAGCAGCTTCCTATCAGGTGAAGAGCAGTACTTC.

This chain links TRBV7-2 with TRBJ2-1; D may be TRBD2 (5 bases). Trimming removed 5 bases at V and 7 bases at J, with 12 bases between. The germline CDR1 and CDR2 sequences are SGHTA and FQGNSA. This CDR3 is built from 13 residues. This CDR3 is CASSPHPGNEQFF. In DNA form, the CDR3 reads TGTGCCAGCAGCCCCCACCCGGGGAATGAGCAGTTCTTC.

The V and J genes are TRBV5-1 and TRBJ1-4, with TRBD1 matching 8 bases. The V gene's germline CDR1 is SGHRS and CDR2 YFSETQ. There are 15 residues in the CDR3. The V and J ends lost 1 base and 8 bases, in that order; junction bases with no gene match: 7. The CDR3 bases are TGCGCCAGCAGCTTGCAGACAGGGGCGGGGGAAAAACTGTTTTTT. Translated: CASSLQTGAGEKLFF.

This clone is a singleton in its sample. The genes are TRBV18 and TRBJ2-2; 12 nucleotides align to TRBD2. Germline V gene lookup returns CDR1 KGHSH and CDR2 LQKENI. This CDR3 spans 21 amino acids. J was trimmed by 7 bases and V by 3 bases; bases with no gene match: 21. The CDR3 is CASSPRGGLAGPGTKGGELFF. DNA for the CDR3: TGTGCCAGCTCACCCAGAGGAGGACTAGCGGGACCAGGAACCAAGGGCGGGGAGCTGTTTTTT.

This chain uses TRBV28 with TRBJ2-1, with 7 bases lining up with TRBD1. Per the germline V gene, CDR1 is MDHEN and CDR2 is SYDVKM. J gave up 4 bases and V 5 bases, and 5 bases lay outside the gene matches. The CDR3 loop spans 14 amino acids. CDR3 amino acids: CASSAGQAYNEQFF. As DNA, the CDR3 is TGTGCCAGCAGTGCCGGACAGGCTTACAATGAGCAGTTCTTC.

CDR3 residues: CASSLVLGGETQYF. The CDR3 DNA sequence: TGTGCCAGCAGCTTAGTACTGGGAGGGGAGACCCAGTACTTC. The genes are TRBV11-2 and TRBJ2-5, with 7 bases lining up with TRBD2. In germline, CDR1 is SGHAT, CDR2 FQNNGV. Unmatched junction bases numbered 4, after V lost 1 base and J lost 5 bases. This CDR3 has 14 amino acids.

The rearrangement uses TRBV11-3 and TRBJ2-5, with 8 bases fitting TRBD1. The CDR3 has 14 amino acids. Germline V CDR1 and CDR2: SGHNT, YENEEA. V shed 3 bases and J 2 bases; nucleotides not matched to a gene: 2. This CDR3 is CASSLGTGQETQYF. Here the CDR3 DNA reads TGTGCCAGCAGCTTGGGGACAGGACAAGAGACCCAGTACTTC.

The V gene is TRBV4-2, the J gene TRBJ1-1; 7 bases line up with TRBD1. Trimming at V came to 6 bases and at J to 3 bases, leaving 4 bases not matched to a gene. CDR3 length: 13 amino acids. From germline, CDR1 is LGHNA and CDR2 YNFKEQ. The CDR3 loop is CASRQGGDTEAFF. DNA for the CDR3: TGTGCCAGCAGGCAGGGGGGTGACACTGAAGCTTTCTTT.

The gene calls are TRBV29-1 and TRBJ1-1, with 11 positions matching TRBD1. With 4 bases clipped from V and 1 base from J, the junction kept 5 bases outside the gene matches. CDR1 and CDR2 (germline): SQVTM, ANQGSEA. The CDR3 is 15 amino acids. The CDR3 here is CSVGLGQGANTEAFF. CDR3 in DNA: TGCAGCGTTGGCCTAGGACAGGGGGCGAACACTGAAGCTTTCTTT.

The chain is built from TRBV5-6 and TRBJ2-1, with TRBD1 identical over 8 bases. There are 18 residues in the CDR3. Trimming removed 3 bases from V and 4 bases from J; junction bases left unmatched: 15. Per the germline V gene, CDR1 is SGHDT and CDR2 is YYEEEE. CDR3 protein: CASSSWTGSGVFYNEQFF. CDR3 DNA: TGTGCCAGCAGCTCCTGGACAGGGTCAGGGGTTTTTTACAATGAGCAGTTCTTC.

This clone was counted a single time. Germline is not matched at one junction end, which may reflect a read error. The gene calls are TRBV15 and TRBJ2-6; possibly TRBD1 or TRBD2 for D (7 bases each). CDR3 length equals 22 residues. Looked up from germline, CDR1 is LNHNV and CDR2 is YYDKDF (reference sequence). The CDR3 reads CATSGENGDSSPLASGANVLTF. The CDR3, as DNA: TGTGCCACCAGCGGAGAAAACGGGGACAGCAGCCCACTAGCGTCTGGGGCCAACGTCCTGACTTTC.